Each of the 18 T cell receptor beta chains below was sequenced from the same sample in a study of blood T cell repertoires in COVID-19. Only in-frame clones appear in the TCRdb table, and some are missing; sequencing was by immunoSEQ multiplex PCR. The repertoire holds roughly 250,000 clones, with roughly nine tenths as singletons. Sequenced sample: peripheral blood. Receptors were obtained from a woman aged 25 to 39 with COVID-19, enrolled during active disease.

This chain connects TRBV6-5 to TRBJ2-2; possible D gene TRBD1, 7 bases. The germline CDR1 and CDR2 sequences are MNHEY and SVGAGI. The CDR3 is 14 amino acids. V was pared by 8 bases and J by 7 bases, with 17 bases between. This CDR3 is CASLLNRGGGELFF. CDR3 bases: TGTGCCAGCCTTCTTAACAGGGGAGGCGGGGAGCTGTTTTTT.

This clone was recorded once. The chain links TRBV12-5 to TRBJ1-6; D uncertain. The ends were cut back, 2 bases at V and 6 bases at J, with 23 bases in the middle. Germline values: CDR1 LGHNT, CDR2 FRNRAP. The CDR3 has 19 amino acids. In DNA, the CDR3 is TGTGCTAGTGGTTTGTACTCTGGAAAATATAGCTCTTTTAATTCACCCCTCCACTTT. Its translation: CASGLYSGKYSSFNSPLHF. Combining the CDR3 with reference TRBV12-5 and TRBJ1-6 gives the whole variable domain DARVTQTPRHKVTEMGQEVTMRCQPILGHNTVFWYRQTMMQGLELLAYFRNRAPLDDSGMPKDRFSAEMPDATLATLKIQPSEPRDSAVYFCASGLYSGKYSSFNSPLHFGNGTRLTVT.

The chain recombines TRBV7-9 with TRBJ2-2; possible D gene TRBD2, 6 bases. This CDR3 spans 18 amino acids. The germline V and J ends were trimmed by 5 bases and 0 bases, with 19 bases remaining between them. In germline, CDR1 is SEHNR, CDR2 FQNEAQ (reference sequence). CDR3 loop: CASSPLIRLAPNTGELFF. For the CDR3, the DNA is TGTGCCAGCAGCCCGTTAATAAGGCTAGCGCCGAACACCGGGGAGCTGTTTTTT.

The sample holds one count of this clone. The CDR3 sequence: CASSFTSGGETQYF. CDR3 DNA: TGTGCCAGCAGCTTCACTAGCGGGGGAGAGACCCAGTACTTC. The chain carries TRBV7-9 and TRBJ2-5; 11 positions match TRBD2. V lost 3 bases and J lost 4; bases outside the gene matches: 1. Germline assignment: CDR1 SEHNR and CDR2 FQNEAQ (reference sequence). The CDR3 is 14 residues long.

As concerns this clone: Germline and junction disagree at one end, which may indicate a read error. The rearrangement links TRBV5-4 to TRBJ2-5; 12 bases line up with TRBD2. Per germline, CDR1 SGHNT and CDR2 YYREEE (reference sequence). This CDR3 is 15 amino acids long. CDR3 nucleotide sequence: TGTGCCAGCAGCTTTGCTCGGACTAGCGGGGCTGTGCAAGACTTC. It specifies CASSFARTSGAVQDF.

The CDR3 DNA reads as TGTGCCAGCAGCCGGACTAGCGGGGAGGGAGATACGCAGTATTTT. This sequence encodes CASSRTSGEGDTQYF. V gene TRBV3-1 (or the pseudogene TRBV3-2) combines with J gene TRBJ2-3; 12 positions match TRBD2. This CDR3 spans 15 amino acids. Germline-derived CDR1 and CDR2 are LGHDT and YNNKEL (reference sequence). Trimming cost V 4 bases and J 5 bases; bases outside gene matches: 4.

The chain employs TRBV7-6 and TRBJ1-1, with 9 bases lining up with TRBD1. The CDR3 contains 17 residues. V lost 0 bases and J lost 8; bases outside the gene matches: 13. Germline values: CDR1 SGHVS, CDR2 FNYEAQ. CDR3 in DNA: TGTGCCAGCAGCTTAGCCGGGGACAGGGTGTCGCAAGGCGAAGCTTTCTTT. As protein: CASSLAGDRVSQGEAFF.

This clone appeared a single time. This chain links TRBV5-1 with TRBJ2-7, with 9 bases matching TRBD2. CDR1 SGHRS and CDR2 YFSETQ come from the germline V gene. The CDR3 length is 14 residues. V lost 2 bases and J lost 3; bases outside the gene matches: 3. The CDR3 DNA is TGCGCCAGCAGCTTCAAGCGGGGGGTCTACGAGCAGTACTTC. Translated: CASSFKRGVYEQYF.

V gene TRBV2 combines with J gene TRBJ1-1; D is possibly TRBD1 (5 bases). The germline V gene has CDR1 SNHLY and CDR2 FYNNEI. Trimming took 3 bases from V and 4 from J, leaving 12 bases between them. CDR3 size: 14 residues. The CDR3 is CASSDPGGVTEAFF. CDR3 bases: TGTGCCAGCAGTGATCCGGGAGGGGTCACTGAAGCTTTCTTT.

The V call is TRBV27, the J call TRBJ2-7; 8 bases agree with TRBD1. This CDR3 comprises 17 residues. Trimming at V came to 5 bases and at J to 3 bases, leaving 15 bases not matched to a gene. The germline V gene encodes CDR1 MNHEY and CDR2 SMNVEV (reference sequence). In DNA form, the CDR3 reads TGTGCCAGCAGTGCGTCGGCAGGGGGCGCAGGGCTCTACGAGCAGTACTTC. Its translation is CASSASAGGAGLYEQYF.

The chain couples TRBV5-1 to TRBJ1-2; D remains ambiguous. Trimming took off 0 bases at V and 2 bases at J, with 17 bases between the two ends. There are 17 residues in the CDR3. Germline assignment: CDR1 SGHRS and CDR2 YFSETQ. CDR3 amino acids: CASSLGLGREGNYGYTF. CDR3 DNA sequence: TGCGCCAGCAGCTTGGGGTTGGGCCGGGAGGGCAACTATGGCTACACCTTC.

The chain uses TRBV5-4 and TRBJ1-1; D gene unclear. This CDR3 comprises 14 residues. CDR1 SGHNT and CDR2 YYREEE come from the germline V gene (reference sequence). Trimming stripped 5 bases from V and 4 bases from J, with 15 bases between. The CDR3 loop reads CASRPGGRGTEAFF. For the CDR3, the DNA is TGTGCCAGCAGACCGGGAGGCCGGGGCACTGAAGCTTTCTTT.

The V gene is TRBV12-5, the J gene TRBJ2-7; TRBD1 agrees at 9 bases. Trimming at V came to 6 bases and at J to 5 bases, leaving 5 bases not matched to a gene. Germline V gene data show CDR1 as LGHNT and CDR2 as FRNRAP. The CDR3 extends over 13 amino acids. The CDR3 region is CASGTGQGDEQYF. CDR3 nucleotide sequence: TGTGCTAGTGGAACGGGACAGGGAGACGAGCAGTACTTC.

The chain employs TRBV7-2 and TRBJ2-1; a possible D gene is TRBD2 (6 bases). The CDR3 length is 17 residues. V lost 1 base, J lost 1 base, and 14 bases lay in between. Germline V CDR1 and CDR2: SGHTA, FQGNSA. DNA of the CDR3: TGTGCCAGCAGCTTAGGATTTAGCGGTGTATCCTACAATGAGCAGTTCTTC. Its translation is CASSLGFSGVSYNEQFF.

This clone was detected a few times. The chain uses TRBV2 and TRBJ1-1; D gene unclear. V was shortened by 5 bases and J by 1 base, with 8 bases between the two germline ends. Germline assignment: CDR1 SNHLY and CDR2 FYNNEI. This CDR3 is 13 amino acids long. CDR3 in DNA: TGTGCCAGCAGTCCAGTAGCGAACACTGAAGCTTTCTTT. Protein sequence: CASSPVANTEAFF.

The CDR3 DNA reads as TGCGCCAGCAGCCAAGTTGAGTTCACCGGGGAGCTGTTTTTT. As protein: CASSQVEFTGELFF. This chain uses TRBV4-1 with TRBJ2-2; D ambiguous. This CDR3 contains 14 residues. Trimming stripped 1 base from V and 4 bases from J, with 7 bases between. Germline V lookup: CDR1 MGHRA, CDR2 YSYEKL.

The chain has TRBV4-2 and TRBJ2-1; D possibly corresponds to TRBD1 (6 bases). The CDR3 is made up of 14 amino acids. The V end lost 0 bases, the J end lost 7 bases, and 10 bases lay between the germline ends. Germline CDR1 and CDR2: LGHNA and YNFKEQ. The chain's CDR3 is CASSQDDRYNEQFF. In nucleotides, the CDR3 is TGTGCCAGCAGCCAAGACGACAGGTATAATGAGCAGTTCTTC.

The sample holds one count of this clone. The CDR3 is CASSHKRGGQRYEQFF. The CDR3 DNA sequence: TGTGCCAGCAGCCATAAGCGGGGGGGCCAAAGGTATGAGCAGTTCTTC. The rearrangement joins TRBV11-1 to TRBJ2-1, with TRBD2 matching over 10 bases. The CDR3 has 16 amino acids. V lost 5 bases, J lost 8 bases, and 12 bases stayed unmatched. Germline loops: CDR1 SGHAT, CDR2 FQDESV (reference sequence).